The 10 T cell receptor beta chains reported below all come from one sample, sequenced in a study of T-cell reconstitution after alpha-beta-depleted transplantation in children. For TCRbeta, the library was prepared with unique molecular identifiers. TCRdb called the PCR reads again in MiXCR, with one record for every CDR3 protein. This sample has 350,000 to 400,000 distinct CDR3 sequences; about 14% occur once, and the top ten carry roughly 4.5%. Sequenced here: PBMCs, sampled from the stem cell graft. All receptors come from a human donor who donated a stem cell graft to a child with Fanconi anemia.

In this sample, this clonotype turned up a few times. This chain joins TRBV9 and TRBJ2-5; 8 bases fit TRBD2. J was trimmed by 5 bases and V by 0 bases; bases with no gene match: 9. Germline V gives CDR1 SGDLS, CDR2 YYNGEE. CDR3 length: 16 amino acids. The CDR3 region has the DNA TGTGCCAGCAGCGTAGATGGTAGCGGGGACTGGGAGACCCAGTACTTC. Residues: CASSVDGSGDWETQYF. The full variable domain, completed using reference TRBV9 and TRBJ2-5, is DSGVTQTPKHLITATGQRVTLRCSPRSGDLSVYWYQQSLDQGLQFLIQYYNGEERAKGNILERFSAQQFPDLHSELNLSSLELGDSALYFCASSVDGSGDWETQYFGPGTRLLVL.

The chain combines TRBV7-2 with TRBJ2-3; D not resolved. Germline loops: CDR1 SGHTA, CDR2 FQGNSA. CDR3 length equals 15 residues. Trimming left V 0 bases short and J 3 bases short, with 10 bases between. CDR3 region: CASSLAGIGTDTQYF. Here the CDR3 DNA reads TGTGCCAGCAGCTTAGCGGGCATTGGGACAGATACGCAGTATTTT.

This clonotype was picked up many times. The chain uses TRBV28 and TRBJ2-7, with TRBD2 as a possible D gene (5 bases). This CDR3 is built from 14 residues. From germline, CDR1 is MDHEN and CDR2 SYDVKM. V lost 4 bases and J lost 2, with 12 bases in between. Here the CDR3 DNA reads TGTGCCAGCAGTTACCGGGGAACGCCCTACGAGCAGTACTTC. Its translation: CASSYRGTPYEQYF.

A remark on this clonotype: Given the absence of the conserved phenylalanine or tryptophan at the CDR3 end, a read error is likely. The chain is built from TRBV7-8 and TRBJ1-2, with TRBD1 identical over 7 bases. CDR1 is SGHVS and CDR2 is FQNEAQ in the germline V gene. The trim removed 0 bases at V and 2 bases at J, leaving 3 bases unmatched. The CDR3 contains 15 residues. The DNA for the CDR3 is TGTGCCAGCAGCTTAGCGACAGGGTCCAACTATGGCTACACCTGC. Protein: CASSLATGSNYGYTC.

There are a few counts of this clonotype. This sequence joins TRBV29-1 and TRBJ1-3; 9 bases line up with TRBD1. J lost 10 bases, V lost 6 bases, and 4 bases had no gene match. The CDR3 totals 11 residues. Germline-derived CDR1 and CDR2 are SQVTM and ANQGSEA. CDR3 nucleotide sequence: TGCAGCGTCTTACAGGGGGCGACCATATATTTT. It encodes CSVLQGATIYF.

CDR3 sequence reads: CASTRQGPNEKLFF. CDR3 nucleotides: TGTGCCAGCACTCGACAGGGGCCTAATGAAAAACTGTTTTTT. V and J are TRBV6-1 and TRBJ1-4; 8 nucleotides agree with TRBD1. CDR3 length: 14 amino acids. Trimming cost V 7 bases and J 3 bases; bases outside gene matches: 4. Germline CDR1 MNHNS, CDR2 SASEGT.

DNA of the CDR3: TGCGCCAGCAGCTGGGAAGCAGGATCGAACACCGGGGAGCTGTTTTTT. This gives the protein CASSWEAGSNTGELFF. The rearrangement joins TRBV5-1 to TRBJ2-2; D not certain. V was shortened by 3 bases and J by 0 bases, with 12 bases between the two germline ends. CDR1 and CDR2 (germline): SGHRS, YFSETQ. The CDR3 extends over 16 amino acids.

The rearrangement joins TRBV3-1 to TRBJ1-1, with D hard to call. There are 11 residues in the CDR3. Per germline, CDR1 LGHDT and CDR2 YNNKEL (reference sequence). The V gene lost 2 bases and the J gene lost 7 bases, with 5 bases spanning the gap. CDR3 sequence (DNA): TGTGCCAGCAGCCAACGTTTTGAAGCTTTCTTT. This sequence encodes CASSQRFEAFF.

The chain has TRBV28 and TRBJ1-6, with D unclear. Per the germline V gene, CDR1 is MDHEN and CDR2 is SYDVKM. The CDR3 has 17 amino acids. Deletions cut 2 bases from V and 0 bases from J, with 11 bases between. CDR3 bases: TGTGCCAGCAGTTTAGGAGGGCCAAGCTCCTATAATTCACCCCTCCACTTT. Protein: CASSLGGPSSYNSPLHF.

This clonotype has more than one count but fewer than ten. The gene calls are TRBV5-1 and TRBJ1-2, with 7 nucleotides matching TRBD1. After removal of 4 bases from V and 13 bases from J, the junction contained 19 bases not matched to a gene. Germline V gives CDR1 SGHRS, CDR2 YFSETQ. The CDR3 consists of 15 residues. This CDR3 is CASSPDSGTASRCTF. CDR3 in DNA: TGCGCCAGCAGCCCAGATTCCGGGACAGCCTCAAGATGCACCTTC.